This T cell receptor (beta chain) was identified during a study of cytomegalovirus exposure and HLA in healthy donors (dated by TCRdb to about 2017). Turning to the overall study: In an earlier analysis of 587 of the donors, 276 Gb of sequence data and 100 million or so unique TCR beta sequences from about 180 million T cells were reported. An earlier analysis of roughly 580 of the donors used high-throughput TCR beta sequencing to judge whether each TCR beta V gene segment behaved as functional or pseudogenic. Four to six DR-DQ haplotypes were handled as single units for association and clustering because linkage in the cohort was strong. The study profiled the T cell repertoires of more than 500 subjects by immunosequencing and related them to cytomegalovirus serostatus. Rather than using new phenotypic data, the later analysis identified candidate immune exposures from TCR beta sequences and from how often those sequences occurred across donors. High-throughput TCR immunosequencing, statistical association of individual TCRs with disease status, and machine learning were combined to predict cytomegalovirus infection status. Among under 450 genotyped donors of the cohort, an average of about 240,000 unique TCR beta nucleotide sequences were sequenced per donor, about a sixth of them non-productive. The aim of the study was to test whether cataloging public T cell receptors could identify signatures of past pathogen exposure. In a later analysis, previously published TCR beta repertoires from about 640 donors were re-analyzed and high-resolution HLA genotyping was added so that TCR occurrence patterns could be studied. Every discovery cohort repertoire had been produced on one sequencing platform. Both class I and class II loci were covered by HLA typing, at four-digit resolution. In addition to the first cohort of roughly 700 subjects, a separate validation cohort of approximately 130 different subjects was used. The genetic ancestry cluster associated with self-reported Caucasian donors included 70% to 85% of the 398 genotyped donors. A later genetic analysis took genome-wide SNP genotypes for about 55% of the roughly 670 donors and used that subset as a discovery cohort. Donor age, sex, ethnicity and CMV serostatus were compiled alongside the repertoire data. Approximately 310 gigabases of sequencing data and tens of millions of unique TCR sequences were included in an early release covering 550 to 800 HLA-typed donors. Typing coverage differed by locus: A, B, C, DRB1 and DQB1 were typed in roughly 620-630 donors, DQA1 in 500 to 550, DPA1 in 606, and DPB1 in around 490.

Overall results and qualifications from the work: In an earlier analysis of under 600 of the donors, most TCR beta V segments were observed in productive rearrangements about 90% or about 30% of the time, broadly matching IMGT annotations. A total of fewer than 200 TCR beta chains were listed by the study as associated with cytomegalovirus. Compared with the approximately 600-donor mean, donors in an Asian-associated ancestry cluster had fewer N-insertions in productive TCRs, according to a later genetic analysis. Most TCR sequences were observed very rarely across donors, whereas some public TCRs were present in many individuals. Because HLA typing was missing for some donors at each locus, association tests included only the typed subset. Presence/absence analyses assumed roughly uniform sequencing depth across donors, an assumption that may not hold. It was suggested by the authors that the approach could potentially be generalized to other disease states and immunological phenotypes. Because the 87-base-pair reads could not distinguish some IMGT-functional V segments, including TRBV6-2 and TRBV6-3, those segments were excluded. At a false discovery rate of 0.05, a later analysis linked 16,951 TCR beta sequences to specific HLA alleles. Because counts were too low, approximately 18 rarely observed V segments, including chromosome 9 orphons, were excluded from the earlier analysis of some 540 of the donors. In both the original and validation cohorts, the classifier was reported to diagnose cytomegalovirus status with high specificity and sensitivity. A further reported finding was that TCR beta sequences accurately predicted the HLA-A and HLA-B alleles for most subjects in the first cohort. Several of the top co-occurrence clusters appeared to be linked to parvovirus B19, influenza, CMV and Epstein-Barr virus, according to a later analysis. V-gene and J-gene trimming of TCR beta chains was associated with a missense DCLRE1C variant in a later genetic analysis, and the association was replicated in an independent cohort. When HLA alleles, especially DR and DQ, strongly co-occurred, TCR associations were difficult to assign to individual alleles. Only TCR beta chains were sequenced in this cohort, and the absence of alpha or paired-chain data limited detectable features. In a later analysis, HLA-associated TCR beta chains were found to be more clonally expanded and to have lower generation probabilities than equally common non-associated chains. Linkage disequilibrium might explain the correlated functional status among segregating V segments, but an unknown experimental factor could not be ruled out. A cluster of highly shared sequence variants was judged likely to be a technical artifact of the sequencing pipeline. A later analysis found that TCR association rates varied across HLA loci, with DRB1 alleles showing the most associated TCRs and HLA-C alleles the fewest. A later analysis found that most CMV-associated TCR beta chains appeared HLA-restricted, with HLA associations seemingly driven largely by CMV exposure. The only immune exposure information available for the cohort was CMV serostatus. In vitro tests confirmed that a few of the cytomegalovirus-associated TCR beta chains recognize cytomegalovirus antigens.

The cohort was made up of approximately 700 healthy bone marrow donors. All cohort members were sampled while nominally healthy, although unrecorded immune exposures were likely present. The donor was CMV seropositive and was included in the group of some 290 seropositive cohort members. A peripheral blood sample was collected from each donor, and TCR beta sequencing was performed on peripheral blood mononuclear cells. The Qiagen DNeasy Blood Extraction Kit was used to extract genomic DNA from the blood cell samples. As for this clone: The antigen this receptor binds is unknown. No base quality values were provided; no much bigger clone lies one nucleotide off.

Library preparation used the immunoSEQ multiplex PCR assay. A mixture of 60 forward primers for TCR Vbeta segments and 13 reverse primers for TCR Jbeta segments was used in the multiplex PCR. Amplification of the CDR3 region of rearranged TCR beta genes was performed with a multiplex PCR assay on genomic DNA. The amplified TCR beta libraries were sequenced on the Illumina HiSeq System as 87-base-pair reads. The authors processed their data as follows. A later analysis counted about 80 million unique TCR beta chains across the roughly 700 repertoires, and some 11 million of these chains were shared by at least two donors. Raw reads were error-corrected and collapsed into unique sequences with a nearest-neighbor algorithm that merged closely related sequences to remove PCR and sequencing errors. To assign V, D and J gene segments, CDR3 sequences were aligned to IMGT reference sequences. For a sequence to be retained, a match of at least six nucleotides to both a V gene segment and a J gene segment was required. A rearrangement counted as productive if the CDR3 had no stop codons and remained in frame with V and J, and every other rearrangement counted as non-productive. CDR3 was defined according to IMGT convention as the region running from the second conserved V-encoded cysteine to the conserved J-encoded phenylalanine. In an earlier analysis of around 600 of the donors, sequences lacking an unambiguous match to a single V gene segment were excluded. An earlier analysis of some 500 of the donors classified V segments as functional when productive rearrangements were above 56.7% and as segregating when the standard deviation between donors was above 5%. A statistical classification framework was developed to diagnose cytomegalovirus status using the catalog of TCR beta chain sequences. In a later analysis, V and J genes were assigned by comparing TCR nucleotide sequences against IMGT/GENE-DB human TR gene sequences. Using the TCRdist pipeline, a later analysis assigned CDR3 sequences along with most-parsimonious VDJ recombination scenarios. A later analysis defined each TCR beta chain by its CDR3 amino acid sequence plus V-gene family, and excluded reads lacking a unique V-gene family. In a later analysis, 450 to 600 highly shared, low-generation-probability nucleotide sequences were removed to address suspected cross-contamination and a sequencing artifact. In a later analysis, a clonal expansion index for each public chain was calculated from normalized within-repertoire ranks of inferred template counts. In a later analysis, generation probabilities were computed with a VDJ recombination model fitted to out-of-frame rearrangements, and the resulting probabilities were checked against IGoR. In a later analysis, TCR-TCR, TCR-HLA and TCR-CMV co-occurrence was scored with hypergeometric tests, and a repertoire-size bias correction was applied to TCR pairs. False discovery rates were estimated in a later analysis by permuting HLA or CMV assignments 20 times. In a later analysis, co-occurring TCRs were grouped with DBSCAN, and TCRdist sequence similarity was added when clustering was performed within HLA-allele-positive subsets. Repertoires with fewer than 30,000 or more than 120,000 public chains, plus five repertoires with anomalous nucleotide sharing, were excluded from co-occurrence clustering. Imported from immuneACCESS, the table was reduced by TCRdb to in-frame sequences with V and J called. These copies leave out some clones; in studies compared against another copy, an unresolved V gene accounts for under half, and the cause of the remainder is not known. V, J and clone size were drawn from that table, and D and trimming were deduced from the DNA. The sample table shows about 130,000 clones, and 75% to 85% are seen once. The top ten clonotypes cover approximately 3% of the sample.

The CDR3 holds 16 amino acids from the cysteine to the phenylalanine. The CDR3 DNA has 48 bases and is translated from base 1. CDR1 and CDR2 are drawn from the germline V gene (reference sequence): MNHEY, SMNVEV. V and J are trimmed by 7 bases and 4 bases, and the gene matches miss 12 bases of the junction. The material sequenced was PBMCs. Here the chain combines TRBV27 and TRBJ2-3, and TRBD1 matches 9 of the central bases. This TCR was recovered from a young woman in good health and CMV-seropositive. In nucleotide form, the sequence is TGTGCCAGCACCTTCTTCGGGACAGGGAGCCCAGATACGCAGTATTTT. It encodes CASTFFGTGSPDTQYF.